This T cell receptor (beta chain) was profiled in a study of T-cell reconstitution after alpha-beta-depleted transplantation in children. Study outcomes and limitations: A year post-transplant, T-cell counts and diversity derived mostly from newly produced T cells. Recipient T cells and thymic progenitors that survived were the source of the high TCRbeta diversity seen at day 60 in some patients. The study reportedly traced alpha-beta T cells about two months after transplant to several hundred expanded graft clones.

It was with unique molecular identifiers that the TCRbeta library was prepared. TCRdb fed the PCR reads into MiXCR, producing one record per CDR3 protein. Of some 600,000 distinct CDR3 sequences listed, roughly 13% are singletons. About this clonotype: What it binds is not known.

Trimming took 5 bases from V and 3 from J; bases not matched to a gene: 7. The germline V gene has CDR1 DFQATT and CDR2 SNEGSKA (reference sequence). The CDR3 totals 14 residues. Sequenced material: PBMCs, mostly from graft donor cells, taken 360 days after TCRalphabeta/CD19-depleted stem cell transplant. The clonotype comes from a male patient aged 10 to 17 who had a stem cell transplant for acute myeloid leukemia, so the T cells may come from the graft donor. V gene TRBV20-1 combines with J gene TRBJ2-7; 10 bases agree with TRBD2. The CDR3 DNA reads TGCAGTGCTTATACTAGCGGGACCCTCTACGAGCAGTACTTC. This encodes CSAYTSGTLYEQYF.